Reported below is one T cell receptor beta chain. Its antigen is as yet unknown. The data belong to a study of graft-versus-host responses after intestinal transplantation. Study information: Multivisceral, liver-intestinal, or isolated intestinal grafts went to recipients. Following induction with anti-thymocyte globulin, all recipients were given tacrolimus and steroids for two to three years.

TCRdb's copy holds only in-frame clones and misses some; the assay was immunoSEQ multiplex PCR. The table shows 85,000 to 90,000 clones, with less than 90% occurring only once. Study outcomes and limitations: Levels of circulating GvH clones at their peak were associated with early post-transplant HvG declines. Recipient marrow held GvH clones, some first seen in ileum or blood.

The source material was unstimulated CD8+ T cells sorted from spleen or lymph node cells, sampled before intestinal transplant. This receptor was obtained from a human donor who received an intestinal transplant.

The CDR3 coding sequence is TGTGCCAGCAGTCCGACAGGGAATAGAGGCTCCTACGAGCAGTACTTC. Protein: CASSPTGNRGSYEQYF. V usage is TRBV7-9 and J usage is TRBJ2-7; 7 bases align to TRBD1. V shed 6 bases, J shed 0 bases, and the junction held 11 bases outside the gene matches. Germline lookup yields CDR1 SEHNR and CDR2 FQNEAQ (reference sequence). The CDR3 consists of 16 residues.